One sample yielded the 29 T cell receptor beta chains listed below, sequenced in a study of regulatory T cells in long-lasting Graves disease. Building the TCR beta libraries relied on iRepertoire HTBI primers, and CDR3 regions underwent Arm-PCR. TCRdb re-called the multiplex PCR reads with MiXCR, one entry per CDR3 protein. The sample includes roughly 500,000 distinct CDR3 sequences, about 14% of them seen just once. Time point in this sample: newly diagnosed GD, antithyroid drugs for less than 3 months. PBMC-derived RNA was used for the TCR library. The same sample was also used in a study of T cells in Graves' hyperthyroidism and ophthalmopathy.

The sequences come from peripheral blood mononuclear cells (PBMCs), collected at new diagnosis, from a patient treated with antithyroid drugs. Receptors originate from a man aged 30-40 years with Graves disease.

At least ten counts were recorded for this clonotype. The rearrangement uses TRBV7-6 and TRBJ2-3, with 8 bases identical to TRBD1. The J segment lost 2 bases and the V segment lost 4 bases, leaving 5 bases of the junction unmatched. This CDR3 comprises 15 residues. Germline-derived CDR1 and CDR2 are SGHVS and FNYEAQ. The CDR3 spells CASSSDRDFTDTQYF. The CDR3 DNA follows: TGTGCCAGCAGCTCGGACAGGGACTTCACAGATACGCAGTATTTT.

This clonotype was detected only a few times. The CDR3: CSAREVTKETQYF. The CDR3, as DNA: TGCAGTGCTAGAGAAGTGACGAAAGAGACCCAGTACTTC. The chain employs TRBV20-1 and TRBJ2-5; D is unresolved. Germline V gene sequence: CDR1 DFQATT, CDR2 SNEGSKA (reference sequence). Trimming left V 0 bases short and J 3 bases short, with 8 bases between. There are 13 residues in the CDR3.

This clonotype has ten or more counts. V is TRBV2 and J is TRBJ1-4, with 9 bases aligning to TRBD1. CDR1 is SNHLY and CDR2 is FYNNEI in the germline V gene. V was clipped by 6 bases and J by 8 bases; unmatched bases: 7. The CDR3 sequence is 14 residues long. CDR3 nucleotide sequence: TGTGCCAGCAGGGCCGGGACAGGGAGAGAAAAACTGTTTTTT. Translation: CASRAGTGREKLFF.

The chain has TRBV10-3 and TRBJ2-1; TRBD1 is a possible D gene (5 bases). Per the germline V gene, CDR1 is ENHRY and CDR2 is SYGVKD. The CDR3 runs to 15 residues. The V and J ends lost 4 bases and 3 bases respectively, with 13 bases between them. The CDR3 sequence is CAISGAQALYNEQFF. Written as DNA, the CDR3 is TGTGCCATCAGTGGAGCACAGGCTCTCTACAATGAGCAGTTCTTC.

This clonotype was counted ten times or more. The chain couples TRBV5-1 to TRBJ1-2, with D maybe TRBD1 (6 bases). V was cut by 4 bases and J by 4 bases, with 14 bases left in between. In germline, CDR1 is SGHRS, CDR2 YFSETQ. The CDR3 contains 14 residues. The CDR3 sequence: CASSPGGKVYGYTF. In DNA, the CDR3 is TGCGCCAGCAGCCCTGGGGGCAAGGTCTATGGCTACACCTTC.

This clonotype has ten or more counts. The rearrangement uses TRBV7-3 and TRBJ2-5, with 8 nucleotides matching TRBD2. J was trimmed by 1 base and V by 4 bases; bases with no gene match: 2. The CDR3 has 14 amino acids. Germline lookup yields CDR1 SGHTA and CDR2 FQGTGA. The CDR3 sequence is CASSYSGSQETQYF. CDR3 sequence (DNA): TGTGCCAGCAGCTACAGCGGGAGCCAAGAGACCCAGTACTTC.

About this clonotype itself: A clone one base away is much larger, so this may be a read error. This CDR3 fails to terminate in the conserved phenylalanine or tryptophan, so it likely reflects a read error. The DNA is omitted, as the CDR3 cannot be located on it reliably, and the CDR3 follows TCRdb's listing. The V gene is TRBV30, the J gene TRBJ1-1. Ends included, the CDR3 has 13 residues. Per germline, CDR1 GTSNPN and CDR2 SVGIG (reference sequence). This CDR3 reads CAWSVGTQLRIFL.

The genes are TRBV24-1 and TRBJ1-2, with unresolved D. Germline V lookup: CDR1 KGHDR, CDR2 SFDVKD. Trimming left V 1 base short and J 5 bases short, with 10 bases between. The CDR3 consists of 14 residues. CDR3 in DNA: TGTGCCACCAGTGATTTAACCCGGCCGTATGGCTACACCTTC. Translating gives CATSDLTRPYGYTF.

This clonotype has a count of ten or more. The chain carries TRBV29-1 and TRBJ2-3; D gene unclear. Germline-derived CDR1 and CDR2 are SQVTM and ANQGSEA. The CDR3 is 13 amino acids. V dropped 2 bases and J dropped 8 bases, with 14 bases sitting between them. This chain's CDR3 is CSVETPSKATQYF. The CDR3, as DNA: TGCAGCGTTGAAACCCCGAGCAAGGCTACGCAGTATTTT.

Many counts were recorded for this clonotype. The chain employs TRBV6-1 and TRBJ1-2, with unresolved D. This CDR3 has 15 amino acids. The germline CDR1 and CDR2 sequences are MNHNS and SASEGT. Between the trimmed V and J ends, which lost 0 bases and 0 bases, there was a span of 8 bases. CDR3 loop: CASSEAVWTNYGYTF. In nucleotides, the CDR3 is TGTGCCAGCAGTGAAGCAGTCTGGACTAACTATGGCTACACCTTC.

Points on this clonotype: A much more abundant neighbour one base away suggests this may be a read error. The V gene is TRBV6-1, the J gene TRBJ1-1; D may be TRBD1 (6 bases). The CDR3 has 13 amino acids. Per the germline V gene, CDR1 is MNHNS and CDR2 is SASEGT. The V end lost 11 bases, the J end lost 6 bases, and 19 bases lay between the germline ends. This CDR3 is CAGTHVGAAEAFF. The CDR3, as DNA: TGTGCCGGCACCCACGTGGGGGCCGCTGAAGCTTTCTTT.

The chain joins TRBV20-1 to TRBJ2-7; the match to TRBD2 covers 7 bases. The V and J ends lost 5 bases and 3 bases, in that order; junction bases with no gene match: 13. The germline gives CDR1 DFQATT, CDR2 SNEGSKA (reference sequence). The CDR3 sequence is 15 residues long. CDR3 sequence (DNA): TGCAGTGCTCGTATCGGGAGGTGGGACGTCTACGAGCAGTACTTC. Translation gives CSARIGRWDVYEQYF.

This clonotype was counted many times. At one end the junction does not follow the germline gene, possibly because of a read error. The chain links TRBV3-1 to TRBJ2-5; the D gene is possibly TRBD2 (5 bases). Germline CDR1 and CDR2: LGHDT and YNNKEL (reference sequence). CDR3 size: 13 residues. The CDR3 is CASSEDYEETQYF. CDR3 in DNA: TGTGCCAGCAGCGAAGACTATGAAGAGACCCAGTACTTC.

The V and J genes are TRBV7-2 and TRBJ2-1; D uncertain. The CDR3 has 17 residues. Germline V gives CDR1 SGHTA, CDR2 FQGNSA. V was cut by 2 bases and J by 0 bases, with 14 bases left in between. The CDR3: CASSLRSVASSYNEQFF. CDR3 in DNA: TGTGCCAGCAGCTTACGATCCGTCGCGAGCTCCTACAATGAGCAGTTCTTC.

This clonotype was recorded many times. The J gene is TRBJ1-4, the V gene TRBV11-2; 9 bases fit TRBD1. The CDR3 length is 15 residues. The germline V gene encodes CDR1 SGHAT and CDR2 FQNNGV. V lost 4 bases to trimming and J lost 5 bases; unmatched junction nucleotides: 5. The chain's CDR3 is CASSSVTGGNEKLFF. CDR3 in DNA: TGTGCCAGCAGCTCCGTGACAGGGGGAAATGAAAAACTGTTTTTT. The entire variable domain, with the rest obtained from reference TRBV11-2 and TRBJ1-4, is as follows: EAGVAQSPRYKIIEKRQSVAFWCNPISGHATLYWYQQILGQGPKLLIQFQNNGVVDDSQLPKDRFSAERLKGVDSTLKIQPAKLEDSAVYLCASSSVTGGNEKLFFGSGTQLSVL.

The chain is built from TRBV29-1 and TRBJ1-2; 7 nucleotides line up with TRBD1. Trimming cost V 3 bases and J 8 bases; bases outside gene matches: 12. The CDR3 totals 14 residues. CDR1 is SQVTM and CDR2 is ANQGSEA in the germline V gene. DNA of the CDR3: TGCAGCGTTGAGGGAACGCGACAGGGAGTAGGCTACACCTTC. Protein sequence: CSVEGTRQGVGYTF.

The V gene is TRBV11-2, the J gene TRBJ2-3; TRBD2 matches 13 bases. J gave up 3 bases and V 5 bases, and 5 bases lay outside the gene matches. The CDR3 covers 16 residues. CDR1 is SGHAT, CDR2 FQNNGV, per germline. The CDR3: CASSRTSGSRTDTQYF. CDR3 DNA sequence: TGTGCCAGCAGCCGGACTAGCGGGAGTAGGACAGATACGCAGTATTTT.

As regards this clonotype: A far larger clone is just one base off, so this is likely a read error. V usage is TRBV9 and J usage is TRBJ2-3; the match to TRBD1 covers 9 bases. The CDR3 contains 15 residues. V trimming: 5 bases; J trimming: 6 bases; junction bases outside the gene matches: 10. CDR1 SGDLS and CDR2 YYNGEE come from the germline V gene. CDR3 sequence (DNA): TGTGCCAGCAGTACCACAGGGGGCGCGTTTGATACGCAGTATTTT. Its translation is CASSTTGGAFDTQYF. The full variable domain, in which reference TRBV9 and TRBJ2-3 provide the parts outside the CDR3, is DSGVTQTPKHLITATGQRVTLRCSPRSGDLSVYWYQQSLDQGLQFLIQYYNGEERAKGNILERFSAQQFPDLHSELNLSSLELGDSALYFCASSTTGGAFDTQYFGPGTRLTVL.

The J gene is TRBJ2-1, the V gene TRBV12-3 or TRBV12-4, with D perhaps matching TRBD2 (7 bases). Between the trimmed V and J ends, which lost 6 bases and 4 bases, there was a span of 22 bases. The CDR3 runs 17 residues. In nucleotides, the CDR3 is TGTGCCAGCAGCGAGGGGGGGGGGCAGGGAAAGTACAATGAGCAGTTCTTC. Its translation: CASSEGGGQGKYNEQFF.

This clonotype showed up just a few times. This chain links TRBV9 with TRBJ1-1, with TRBD1 identical over 9 bases. The germline V gene has CDR1 SGDLS and CDR2 YYNGEE. V trimming: 10 bases; J trimming: 3 bases; junction bases outside the gene matches: 7. This CDR3 region has 13 residues. The CDR3 DNA sequence: TGTGCCGGACAGGGGTCCGCCGACACTGAAGCTTTCTTT. Its protein product is CAGQGSADTEAFF. Filled out from reference TRBV9 and TRBJ1-1, the complete variable domain reads DSGVTQTPKHLITATGQRVTLRCSPRSGDLSVYWYQQSLDQGLQFLIQYYNGEERAKGNILERFSAQQFPDLHSELNLSSLELGDSALYFCAGQGSADTEAFFGQGTRLTVV.

As for this clonotype: A much larger clone sits a single nucleotide away, making a read error possible. The J gene is TRBJ1-4, the V gene TRBV10-3; D call uncertain. This CDR3 has 14 residues. Germline CDR1 ENHRY, CDR2 SYGVKD. Trimming left V 2 bases short and J 13 bases short, with 17 bases between. The CDR3 bases are TGTGCCATCAGTGAGGGACGGACCACCCTGATACTGTTTTTT. Protein: CAISEGRTTLILFF.

This clonotype was counted ten times or more. The chain combines TRBV28 with TRBJ1-1; tentative D call: TRBD1 (6 bases). This CDR3 contains 13 residues. Germline V CDR1 and CDR2: MDHEN, SYDVKM. V gave up 4 bases and J gave up 4 bases, with 10 bases separating them. The CDR3 region is CASSSGVGTEAFF. CDR3 nucleotides: TGTGCCAGCAGTTCAGGGGTGGGCACTGAAGCTTTCTTT.

This clonotype has at least ten counts. V usage is TRBV7-3 and J usage is TRBJ2-2, with D tentatively TRBD2 (6 bases). The germline V gene has CDR1 SGHTA and CDR2 FQGTGA. Trimming removed 5 bases at V and 2 bases at J, with 9 bases between. The CDR3 spans 14 residues. CDR3 nucleotide sequence: TGTGCCAGCAGCGGGACTCACAACACCGGGGAGCTGTTTTTT. As protein: CASSGTHNTGELFF.

This clonotype has just a few counts. The J gene is TRBJ1-1, the V gene TRBV6-9, with D possibly being TRBD1 (6 bases). Trimming shortened V by 2 bases and J by 2 bases, and 9 bases separated the two germline ends. Germline CDR1 MNHGY, CDR2 SVAAGI. This CDR3 is 14 amino acids long. This chain's CDR3 is CASSYNRANTEAFF. DNA for the CDR3: TGTGCCAGCAGTTATAACAGGGCCAACACTGAAGCTTTCTTT.

There are many counts of this clonotype. The chain is built from TRBV15 and TRBJ1-1; no reliable D call. This CDR3 has 16 residues. The germline CDR1 and CDR2 sequences are LNHNV and YYDKDF (reference sequence). V lost 5 bases, J lost 0 bases, and 16 bases lay in between. The CDR3 DNA is TGTGCCACCAGCGTAGAGGGATTTATTATGAACACTGAAGCTTTCTTT. It yields the protein CATSVEGFIMNTEAFF.

This clonotype was picked up many times. The V call is TRBV28, the J call TRBJ2-5; D is possibly TRBD2 (6 bases). V lost 2 bases, J lost 4 bases, and 8 bases lay in between. CDR1 is MDHEN, CDR2 SYDVKM, per germline. This CDR3 region has 13 residues. This CDR3 is CASSLLARETQYF. CDR3 coding DNA: TGTGCCAGCAGTTTACTAGCGAGAGAGACCCAGTACTTC. Based on the CDR3 plus reference TRBV28 and TRBJ2-5, the full variable domain is DVKVTQSSRYLVKRTGEKVFLECVQDMDHENMFWYRQDPGLGLRLIYFSYDVKMKEKGDIPEGYSVSREKKERFSLILESASTNQTSMYLCASSLLARETQYFGPGTRLLVL.

The sample holds many counts of this clonotype. This chain links TRBV7-2 with TRBJ2-1, with a possible D match to TRBD1 (6 bases). Germline CDR1 is SGHTA and CDR2 is FQGNSA. The CDR3 runs to 16 residues. Deletions cut 7 bases from V and 0 bases from J, with 16 bases between. The CDR3 DNA reads as TGTGCCAGCAACCCGATCGGACAGCGCTCCTACAATGAGCAGTTCTTC. Its protein is CASNPIGQRSYNEQFF.

This clonotype was observed a few times. This chain connects TRBV19 to TRBJ2-1; TRBD1 might be the D (5 bases). Per the germline V gene, CDR1 is LNHDA and CDR2 is SQIVND (reference sequence). V was cut by 6 bases and J by 4 bases, with 10 bases left in between. The CDR3 sequence is 13 residues long. CDR3 bases: TGTGCCAGTAGCCAGACAGAGTACAATGAGCAGTTCTTC. It is translated as CASSQTEYNEQFF.

This clonotype was picked up many times. V usage is TRBV7-2 and J usage is TRBJ2-5, with 8 bases matching TRBD2. Germline CDR1 SGHTA, CDR2 FQGNSA. There are 17 residues in the CDR3. V lost 5 bases and J lost 5; bases outside the gene matches: 16. CDR3 DNA: TGTGCCAGCAGCCCAAGATTGGTACGGGAGGGAGAGGAGACCCAGTACTTC. Protein sequence: CASSPRLVREGEETQYF.